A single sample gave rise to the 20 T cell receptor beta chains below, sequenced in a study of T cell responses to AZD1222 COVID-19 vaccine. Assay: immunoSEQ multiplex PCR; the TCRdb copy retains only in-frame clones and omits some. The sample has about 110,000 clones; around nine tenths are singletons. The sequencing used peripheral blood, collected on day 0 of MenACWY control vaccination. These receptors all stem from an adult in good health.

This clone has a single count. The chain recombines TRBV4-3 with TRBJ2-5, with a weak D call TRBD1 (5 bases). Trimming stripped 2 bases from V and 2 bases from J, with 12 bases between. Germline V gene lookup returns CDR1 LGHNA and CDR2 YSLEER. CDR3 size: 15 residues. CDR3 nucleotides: TGCGCCAGCAGCCAATCAGGGAAGGGGCAAGAGACCCAGTACTTC. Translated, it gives CASSQSGKGQETQYF.

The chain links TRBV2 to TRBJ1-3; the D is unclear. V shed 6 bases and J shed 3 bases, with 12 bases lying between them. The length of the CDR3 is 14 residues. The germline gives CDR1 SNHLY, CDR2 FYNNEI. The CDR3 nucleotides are TGTGCCAGCAGCCCCGGGAGAGGTGGAAACACCATATATTTT. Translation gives CASSPGRGGNTIYF.

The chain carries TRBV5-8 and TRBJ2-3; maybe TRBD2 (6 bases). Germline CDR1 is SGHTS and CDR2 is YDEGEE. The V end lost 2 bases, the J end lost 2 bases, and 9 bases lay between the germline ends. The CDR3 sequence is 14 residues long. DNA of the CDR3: TGTGCCAGCAGCTTCGGCGGGATCACAGATACGCAGTATTTT. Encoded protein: CASSFGGITDTQYF.

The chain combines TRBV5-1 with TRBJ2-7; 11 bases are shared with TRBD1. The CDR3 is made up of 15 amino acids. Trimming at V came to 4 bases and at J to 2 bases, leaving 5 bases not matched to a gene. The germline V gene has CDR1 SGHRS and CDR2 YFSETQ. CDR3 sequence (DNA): TGCGCCAGCAGCCGGGGGACAGGGGGGCCCTACGAGCAGTACTTC. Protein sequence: CASSRGTGGPYEQYF.

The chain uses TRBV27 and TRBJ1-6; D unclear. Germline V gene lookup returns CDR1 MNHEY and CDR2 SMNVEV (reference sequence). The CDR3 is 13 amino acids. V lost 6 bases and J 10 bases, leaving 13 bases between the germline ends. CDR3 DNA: TGTGCCAGCAGAAGCACCTACGGCTCACCCCTCCACTTT. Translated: CASRSTYGSPLHF.

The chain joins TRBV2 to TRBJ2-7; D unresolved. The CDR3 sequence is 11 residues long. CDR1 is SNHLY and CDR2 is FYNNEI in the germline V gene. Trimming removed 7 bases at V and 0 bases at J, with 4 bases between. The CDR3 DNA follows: TGTGCCAGCACTCTCTCCTACGAGCAGTACTTC. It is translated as CASTLSYEQYF.

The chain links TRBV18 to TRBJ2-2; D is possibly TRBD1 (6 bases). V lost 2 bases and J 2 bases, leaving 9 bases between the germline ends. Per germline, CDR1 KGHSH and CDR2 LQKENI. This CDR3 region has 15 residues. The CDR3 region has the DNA TGTGCCAGCTCACCAGGGACAACCAACACCGGGGAGCTGTTTTTT. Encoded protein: CASSPGTTNTGELFF.

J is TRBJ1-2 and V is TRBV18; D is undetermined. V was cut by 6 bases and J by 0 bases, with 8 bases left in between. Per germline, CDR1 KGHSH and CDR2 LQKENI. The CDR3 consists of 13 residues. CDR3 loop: CASSAESNYGYTF. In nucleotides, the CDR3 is TGTGCCAGCTCGGCCGAATCTAACTATGGCTACACCTTC.

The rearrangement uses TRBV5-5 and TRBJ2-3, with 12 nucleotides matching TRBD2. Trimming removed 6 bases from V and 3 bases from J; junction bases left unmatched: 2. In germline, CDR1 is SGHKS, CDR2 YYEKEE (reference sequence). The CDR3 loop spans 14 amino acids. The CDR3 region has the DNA TGTGCCAGCATGACTAGCGGGGGTACAGATACGCAGTATTTT. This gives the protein CASMTSGGTDTQYF.

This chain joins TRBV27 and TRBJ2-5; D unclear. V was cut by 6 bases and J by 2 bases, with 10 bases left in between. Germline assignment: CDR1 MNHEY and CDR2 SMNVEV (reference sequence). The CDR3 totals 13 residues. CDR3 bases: TGTGCCAGCAGCCGTGGCACACAAGAGACCCAGTACTTC. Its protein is CASSRGTQETQYF.

The CDR3 DNA sequence: TGTGCCAGCAACCCGGGTGGCCTAGCGGCCCCCGGGGAGCAGTTCTTC. It encodes CASNPGGLAAPGEQFF. The V call is TRBV7-2, the J call TRBJ2-1; 7 nucleotides agree with TRBD2. Germline V gives CDR1 SGHTA, CDR2 FQGNSA. The CDR3 contains 16 residues. V dropped 7 bases and J dropped 10; count of bases not matched to a gene: 19.

The CDR3 sequence is CASRERGVNEQFF. As DNA, the CDR3 is TGTGCCAGCAGGGAGCGAGGGGTCAATGAGCAGTTCTTC. The J gene is TRBJ2-1, the V gene TRBV2; TRBD1 or TRBD2 may be the D gene (5 bases each). The CDR3 sequence is 13 residues long. Germline V gene sequence: CDR1 SNHLY, CDR2 FYNNEI. V lost 6 bases and J lost 6, with 12 bases in between. Supplemented by reference TRBV2 and TRBJ2-1, the full variable domain reads EPEVTQTPSHQVTQMGQEVILRCVPISNHLYFYWYRQILGQKVEFLVSFYNNEISEKSEIFDDQFSVERPDGSNFTLKIRSTKLEDSAMYFCASRERGVNEQFFGPGTRLTVL.

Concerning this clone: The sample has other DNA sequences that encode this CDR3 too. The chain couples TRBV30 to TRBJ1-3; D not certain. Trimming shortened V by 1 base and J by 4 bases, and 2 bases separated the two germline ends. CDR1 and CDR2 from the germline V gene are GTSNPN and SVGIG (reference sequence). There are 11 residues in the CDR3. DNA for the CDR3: TGTGCCTGGAGTGGGGGAAACACCATATATTTT. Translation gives CAWSGGNTIYF.

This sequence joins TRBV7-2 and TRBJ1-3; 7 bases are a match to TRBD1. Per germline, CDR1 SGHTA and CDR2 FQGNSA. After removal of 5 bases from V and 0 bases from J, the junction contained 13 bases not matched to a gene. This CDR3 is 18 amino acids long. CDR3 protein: CASSTPYMDRNSGNTIYF. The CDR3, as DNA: TGTGCCAGCAGCACACCTTATATGGACAGGAACTCTGGAAACACCATATATTTT.

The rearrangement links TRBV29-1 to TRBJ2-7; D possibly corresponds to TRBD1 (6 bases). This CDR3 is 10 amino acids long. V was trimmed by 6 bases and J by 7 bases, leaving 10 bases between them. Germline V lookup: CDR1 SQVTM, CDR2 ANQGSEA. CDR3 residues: CSVTTGEQYF. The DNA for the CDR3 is TGCAGCGTGACCACAGGGGAGCAGTACTTC.

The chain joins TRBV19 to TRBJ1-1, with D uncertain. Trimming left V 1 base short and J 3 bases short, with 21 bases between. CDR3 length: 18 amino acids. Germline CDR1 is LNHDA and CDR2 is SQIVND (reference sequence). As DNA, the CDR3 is TGTGCCAGTAGTATAGCTGACTTAGGAGTCGACGCGGACACTGAAGCTTTCTTT. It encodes CASSIADLGVDADTEAFF.

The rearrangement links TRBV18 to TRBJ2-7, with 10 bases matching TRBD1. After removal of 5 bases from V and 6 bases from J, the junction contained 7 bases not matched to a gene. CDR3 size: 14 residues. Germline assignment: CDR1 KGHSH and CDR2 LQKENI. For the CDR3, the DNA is TGTGCCAGCTCAACGGGACAGGGGCGCTTCGAGCAGTACTTC. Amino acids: CASSTGQGRFEQYF.

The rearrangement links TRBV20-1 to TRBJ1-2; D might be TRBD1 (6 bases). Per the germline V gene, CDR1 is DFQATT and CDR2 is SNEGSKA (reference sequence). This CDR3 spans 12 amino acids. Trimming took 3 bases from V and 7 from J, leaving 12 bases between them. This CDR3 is CSASRGKGGYTF. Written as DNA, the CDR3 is TGCAGTGCTAGTAGGGGGAAGGGTGGCTACACCTTC.

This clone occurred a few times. The CDR3 DNA sequence: TGTGCCAGTAGTTTCGTCAGCTATCAGCCCCAGCATTTT. It is translated as CASSFVSYQPQHF. The chain recombines TRBV19 with TRBJ1-5; D gene uncertain. V was clipped by 5 bases and J by 5 bases, with 10 bases between them. Germline V gene lookup returns CDR1 LNHDA and CDR2 SQIVND (reference sequence). The CDR3 contains 13 residues.

The CDR3 nucleotides are TGTGCCAGCAGCCAGTTCCTCCAGGGAGGCTACACCTTC. Its translation: CASSQFLQGGYTF. This chain uses TRBV3-1 (or the pseudogene TRBV3-2) with TRBJ1-2; a possible D gene is TRBD1 (5 bases). V dropped 3 bases and J dropped 8 bases, with 13 bases sitting between them. The CDR3 loop spans 13 amino acids. Germline V gene sequence: CDR1 LGHDT, CDR2 YNNKEL (reference sequence).